This T cell receptor (beta chain) comes out of a study of blood T cells in healthy people across ages (dated by TCRdb to 2015 to 2017). For the study in its entirety: In model experiments, template switching captured about one uniquely barcoded TCR beta cDNA molecule for every two T cells. The study measured age-related changes in TCR beta repertoire diversity using deep sequencing normalized with unique cDNA molecular identifiers. Four age groups were formed from the donors: young (average about 15 years), middle-aged (approximately 41), aged (more than 55) and long-lived (about 80). To avoid experimental bias, donors of different ages were spread randomly across the sequencing lanes. The study analyzed two additional independent replicas of 1 million unique cDNA reads from the same blood draw for two donors, one aged 18 to 29 and one aged 80 or older. Overall study outcomes, separate from this receptor: Compared with the aged group, more naive CD4+ T cells, fewer expanded clones and increased TCR diversity were shown by the long-lived group, suggesting age selection. Conclusive comparison of naive and antigen-experienced compartments was prevented by the profiling of bulk unsorted PBMCs. Observed TCR beta diversity correlated strongly with the percentage of naive T cells measured by flow cytometry. Estimates of total diversity from one million sequenced T cells were regarded as lower bounds and underestimates. As age increased, observed TCR beta diversity per million T cells dropped in a roughly linear way, and a significant reduction was already evident by age 40. The CMV infection status of donors was not known, potentially confounding age-related changes in expanded clonotypes.

V is cut back by 6 bases and J by 4 bases, with 10 bases in the junction unmatched. Via the germline V gene (reference sequence), CDR1 is MNHNY and CDR2 SVGAGI. The CDR3 sequence holds 16 residues, the cysteine and phenylalanine included. The CDR3 DNA has 48 bases and is translated from base 1. A remark on this clonotype: Its antigen specificity is not known. Base-call qualities are not available, and no considerably larger clone is one nucleotide away.

Donors were 30 to 45 systemically healthy Caucasian individuals from Russia aged 6 to 90 years. Around 10 milliliters of peripheral blood were collected from each donor into EDTA-treated Vacutainer tubes. Ficoll-Paque density-gradient centrifugation was used to isolate PBMCs, with at least 6.5 million per sample. Trizol reagent was used to extract total RNA from PBMCs, with at least 5 micrograms per sample. For every donor, flow cytometry on a PBMC aliquot measured the percentage of naive CD45RAhigh/CD27high T cells. Library creation used 5' RACE. Sequencing instrument: Illumina HiSeq 2500. A second roughly 6 to 12 cycle PCR used a sample-barcoded 5' primer and a J-beta primer mix. A unique molecular identifier was introduced onto each TCR beta cDNA molecule by a template-switch 5' adaptor carrying 12 random nucleotides. At least 3 million CDR3-containing paired-end reads were obtained from each sample. First-strand cDNA was synthesized from all RNA with the Mint cDNA synthesis kit, primed by a TRBC-specific oligonucleotide. After uracil-DNA glycosylase treatment, a first 18-cycle PCR used universal primers M1SS and BC2_uni_R on all cDNA. As for how the authors treated the data: For normalization, 1 million high-quality reads, each with a distinct molecular identifier, were randomly selected from each sample. Reads sharing molecular identifiers were discarded rather than binned into consensus sequences. CDR3 identification, clonotype clustering and error correction used MiTCR with a Q25 quality threshold and the strictest error-elimination algorithm. A nonparametric unseen species model using Euler transformation provided a lower-bound estimate of total TCR beta diversity. Through fastp at Q25 and MiXCR, TCRdb rebuilt clones from the public reads, retaining in-frame beta chains. Rows merge per CDR3 protein into single entries with the most common DNA and genes. The V and J calls and clone size are TCRdb's, not the authors'. The sample table holds approximately 1.5 million distinct CDR3 sequences, of which roughly 43% were seen once. Of the sample, over 3.5% is held by the ten largest clones.

The sample comprised blood. This sequence was found in a woman between 18 and 29 years old in good health. The chain links TRBV6-6 with TRBJ2-3; 10 central nucleotides agree with TRBD2. The CDR3 has the sequence CASRAQGTSVADTQYF. The sequence in DNA is TGTGCCAGCAGGGCACAGGGGACTAGCGTCGCAGATACGCAGTATTTT.